Each of the 18 T cell receptor beta chains below was sequenced from the same sample in a study of blood T cells in healthy people across ages. A sample-barcoded 5' primer and a J-beta primer mix were used in a second PCR of about 7 to 12 cycles. MiXCR was run by TCRdb on the 5' RACE reads, yielding one entry per CDR3 protein. The table lists 1.2 million to 1.5 million distinct CDR3 sequences, approximately 42% of them singletons. Sample: blood. These receptors all stem from a woman between 18 and 29 years old in good health.

The CDR3 DNA reads as TGTGCCAGCAGTGAAAGTTATGGGACAATCTACGAGCAGTACTTC. Translated: CASSESYGTIYEQYF. The chain employs TRBV2 and TRBJ2-4; D might be TRBD1 (6 bases). The DNA end is a closer match to TRBJ2-7, so the J assignment may be wrong. This CDR3 is built from 15 residues. Germline V gene data show CDR1 as SNHLY and CDR2 as FYNNEI.

This clonotype was recorded only once. V and J are TRBV12-3 or TRBV12-4 and TRBJ1-4; tentative D call: TRBD1 (6 bases). CDR3 length: 12 residues. Trimming removed 4 bases from V and 10 bases from J, with 10 bases in between. The CDR3 here is CASSSPGAKLFF. For the CDR3, the DNA is TGTGCCAGCAGTTCGCCGGGGGCAAAACTGTTTTTT.

J is TRBJ1-1 and V is TRBV15; TRBD1 agrees at 8 bases. V lost 5 bases to trimming and J lost 1 base; unmatched junction nucleotides: 6. Germline assignment: CDR1 LNHNV and CDR2 YYDKDF (reference sequence). This CDR3 region has 15 residues. The CDR3: CATSGSGTGNTEAFF. The CDR3, as DNA: TGTGCCACCAGCGGTTCCGGGACAGGGAACACTGAAGCTTTCTTT.

This chain uses TRBV29-1 with TRBJ2-2; 13 positions agree with TRBD2. There are 19 residues in the CDR3. Germline-derived CDR1 and CDR2 are SQVTM and ANQGSEA. The V and J ends lost 6 bases and 4 bases, in that order; junction bases with no gene match: 17. For the CDR3, the DNA is TGCAGCGTCACGCACCGGACTAGCGGGAGTTTGCCCAGCACCGGGGAGCTGTTTTTT. This translates into CSVTHRTSGSLPSTGELFF.

The chain is built from TRBV20-1 and TRBJ1-5; 7 bases agree with TRBD1. The V and J ends lost 5 bases and 4 bases, in that order; junction bases with no gene match: 8. The germline V gene encodes CDR1 DFQATT and CDR2 SNEGSKA (reference sequence). This CDR3 has 14 residues. The CDR3 loop is CSAVKGQKNQPQHF. For the CDR3, the DNA is TGCAGTGCTGTAAAGGGACAGAAAAATCAGCCCCAGCATTTT.

This clonotype has a handful of counts. The rearrangement joins TRBV12-3 or TRBV12-4 to TRBJ2-1; a weak D match, TRBD2 (6 bases). The CDR3 spans 16 residues. The germline V and J ends were trimmed by 3 bases and 1 base, with 13 bases remaining between them. For the CDR3, the DNA is TGTGCCAGCAGTTTCTCCCGGGACTCATCCTACAATGAGCAGTTCTTC. It codes for CASSFSRDSSYNEQFF.

CDR3: CASSLSGTAGNTIYF. The CDR3, as DNA: TGCGCCAGCAGCCTGTCCGGGACAGCAGGAAACACCATATATTTT. The chain is built from TRBV5-1 and TRBJ1-3, with 7 bases that match TRBD1. The V gene end was trimmed by 4 bases and the J gene end by 4 bases; junction bases not matched to a gene: 8. This CDR3 has 15 residues. Germline values: CDR1 SGHRS, CDR2 YFSETQ.

The rearrangement uses TRBV4-2 and TRBJ2-5; 10 bases align to TRBD1. CDR1 is LGHNA, CDR2 YNFKEQ, per germline. V lost 2 bases to trimming and J lost 5 bases; unmatched junction nucleotides: 5. This CDR3 is built from 15 residues. This CDR3 reads CASSQSGQGLETQYF. Here the CDR3 DNA reads TGTGCCAGCAGCCAATCGGGACAGGGGTTGGAGACCCAGTACTTC.

In DNA form, the CDR3 reads TGCAGTGCTAGCCTCGCACTAAACTCCTACGAGCAGTACTTC. The encoded protein is CSASLALNSYEQYF. The rearrangement joins TRBV20-1 to TRBJ2-7, with unresolved D. CDR3 length: 14 amino acids. The germline CDR1 and CDR2 sequences are DFQATT and SNEGSKA (reference sequence). Trimming took 3 bases from V and 0 from J, leaving 12 bases between them.

The CDR3 nucleotides read TGTGCCAGCAGCCCGACGGTGGCGGCTAATGAAAAACTGTTTTTT. Translating gives CASSPTVAANEKLFF. The rearrangement links TRBV7-2 to TRBJ1-4, with D hard to call. V shed 5 bases and J shed 3 bases, with 13 bases lying between them. Germline CDR1 SGHTA, CDR2 FQGNSA. There are 15 residues in the CDR3.

The count of this clonotype is one. This clone may be a read error of a much larger clone one base away. J is TRBJ2-3 and V is TRBV10-3; tentative D call: TRBD2 (6 bases). Trimming removed 8 bases from V and 14 bases from J, with 20 bases in between. The CDR3 spans 12 residues. Germline V gives CDR1 ENHRY, CDR2 SYGVKD. CDR3 DNA: TGTGCCATCGCGTCGCCGGGACTCACTGCGTATTTT. Its translation is CAIASPGLTAYF.

The CDR3 loop is CASSDTGASNEKLFF. CDR3 nucleotides: TGTGCCAGCAGCGATACAGGGGCTTCTAATGAAAAACTGTTTTTT. V is TRBV3-1 and J is TRBJ1-4, with 7 nucleotides matching TRBD1. The CDR3 extends over 15 amino acids. V lost 5 bases to trimming and J lost 3 bases; unmatched junction nucleotides: 6. Looked up from germline, CDR1 is LGHDT and CDR2 is YNNKEL (reference sequence).

This chain joins TRBV20-1 and TRBJ2-1; D may match TRBD1 or TRBD2 (6 bases each). Trimming removed 5 bases at V and 10 bases at J, with 15 bases between. Germline V gives CDR1 DFQATT, CDR2 SNEGSKA (reference sequence). The CDR3 sequence is 12 residues long. CDR3 DNA: TGCAGTGCTCCGCCTAGGGGGGAAGAGCAGTTCTTC. It is translated as CSAPPRGEEQFF.

This clonotype was picked up a small number of times. This rearrangement joins TRBV21-1 to TRBJ2-5; the table's D call of TRBD2 was not tested on the DNA. The last part of the DNA fits TRBJ2-7 better; the J call may be wrong. TRBV21-1 is tagged as a pseudogene. The CDR3 runs 15 residues. Written as DNA, the CDR3 is TGTGCCAGCACAAACGGGACTAGCGGATGTTACGAGCAGTACTTC. It translates to CASTNGTSGCYEQYF.

The chain links TRBV12-3 or TRBV12-4 to TRBJ2-7, with 13 positions matching TRBD2. The CDR3 runs to 17 residues. The V and J ends lost 5 bases and 7 bases, in that order; junction bases with no gene match: 14. CDR3 region: CASSPWTSGGAYNEQYF. The DNA for the CDR3 is TGTGCCAGCAGTCCCTGGACTAGCGGGGGCGCCTACAATGAGCAGTACTTC.

V is TRBV11-2 and J is TRBJ2-3; 13 bases match TRBD2. V dropped 7 bases and J dropped 2; count of bases not matched to a gene: 21. The CDR3 loop spans 21 amino acids. CDR1 and CDR2 from the germline V gene are SGHAT and FQNNGV. CDR3 nucleotides: TGTGCCAGCATCACTCATATTACTACTAGCGGGAGGGCCCGTGACACAGATACGCAGTATTTT. Its protein product is CASITHITTSGRARDTDTQYF.

This clonotype turned up a few times. The V and J genes are TRBV20-1 and TRBJ2-5, with 8 bases that match TRBD1. V lost 3 bases, J lost 5 bases, and 14 bases stayed unmatched. CDR1 is DFQATT, CDR2 SNEGSKA, per germline (reference sequence). This CDR3 region has 16 residues. The CDR3 nucleotides are TGCAGTGCTAGGATCCGACAGGGGAAGACGGGGGAGACCCAGTACTTC. It encodes CSARIRQGKTGETQYF.

The chain joins TRBV12-3 or TRBV12-4 to TRBJ2-1; the match to TRBD2 covers 12 bases. The V and J ends lost 6 bases and 4 bases, in that order; junction bases with no gene match: 4. The CDR3 totals 15 residues. CDR3 coding DNA: TGTGCCAGCAGCATTACTAGCGGGGGGTACAATGAGCAGTTCTTC. Its protein is CASSITSGGYNEQFF.